These 5 T cell receptor beta chains were sequenced from one sample in a study of T cell repertoires in ileal Crohn's disease. This sample's time point: neoterminal ileum biopsy at postoperative endoscopy, about 6 months after surgery. Only in-frame clones appear in the TCRdb table, and some are missing; sequencing was by immunoSEQ multiplex PCR. The sample holds about 12,000 clones, about 81% seen once. Sequencing was done on a sample of ileal tissue. These receptors were taken from an adult with Crohn's disease.

CDR3 amino acids: CASISGNQNTEAFF. Written as DNA, the CDR3 is TGTGCCAGCATTTCAGGGAATCAGAACACTGAAGCTTTCTTT. The V and J genes are TRBV6-1 and TRBJ1-1, with D maybe TRBD1 (5 bases). There are 14 residues in the CDR3. The germline gives CDR1 MNHNS, CDR2 SASEGT. Trimming took 7 bases from V and 1 from J, leaving 13 bases between them.

The chain has TRBV2 and TRBJ2-7, with D perhaps matching TRBD1 (6 bases). CDR1 is SNHLY, CDR2 FYNNEI, per germline. V was clipped by 4 bases and J by 0 bases, with 10 bases between them. CDR3 length: 14 amino acids. CDR3 residues: CASSVQGNSYEQYF. The CDR3 DNA is TGTGCCAGCAGTGTTCAGGGGAACTCCTACGAGCAGTACTTC.

The rearrangement uses TRBV4-1 and TRBJ1-2; a weak D match, TRBD1 (6 bases). This CDR3 has 14 amino acids. Per germline, CDR1 MGHRA and CDR2 YSYEKL. With 6 bases removed from V and 2 bases from J, the gap between germline ends came to 13 bases. The CDR3 nucleotides read TGCGCCAGCAGTCGGGGGGCCGAGAACTATGGCTACACCTTC. Protein: CASSRGAENYGYTF.

As regards this clone: Compared with germline, one end of the junction differs, possibly owing to a read error. The chain has TRBV4-1 and TRBJ2-1; 7 positions match TRBD2. This CDR3 has 16 residues. From germline, CDR1 is MGHRA and CDR2 YSYEKL. The CDR3 is CASSQGVSSGYNEQFF. The CDR3 nucleotides are TGCGCCAGCAGTCAAGGGGTATCTAGCGGCTACAATGAGCAGTTCTTC.

The chain employs TRBV30 and TRBJ1-1; tentative D call: TRBD1 (6 bases). CDR3 length: 13 amino acids. Looked up from germline, CDR1 is GTSNPN and CDR2 is SVGIG (reference sequence). Deletions cut 3 bases from V and 1 base from J, with 9 bases between. CDR3 sequence reads: CAWSRDTNTEAFF. The CDR3 nucleotides are TGTGCCTGGAGCCGGGACACGAACACTGAAGCTTTCTTT.